The next 16 T cell receptor beta chains were all read from a single sample in a study of T cell repertoires in cytomegalovirus infection. TCRdb re-analysed the reads in MiXCR, keeping a single row per CDR3 protein. The data contain 200,000 or so distinct CDR3 sequences, 28% of them singletons. Sequences were obtained from PBMCs. These receptor sequences come from a human donor in good health (CMV status not recorded). Some clones in this sample may be carry-over from other donors' samples.

The chain couples TRBV10-3 to TRBJ1-2, with TRBD1 as a possible D gene (6 bases). CDR1 is ENHRY and CDR2 is SYGVKD in the germline V gene. Between the trimmed V and J ends, which lost 2 bases and 8 bases, there was a span of 15 bases. CDR3 length equals 14 residues. CDR3 nucleotide sequence: TGTGCCATCAGTGAGGACAGGACTACCCGGGGCTACACCTTC. Amino acid sequence: CAISEDRTTRGYTF.

J is TRBJ2-7 and V is TRBV7-2, with 7 bases matching TRBD1. Per the germline V gene, CDR1 is SGHTA and CDR2 is FQGNSA. With V trimmed by 1 base and J by 3 bases, 6 bases remained unmatched. The CDR3 loop spans 15 amino acids. CDR3 nucleotide sequence: TGTGCCAGCAGCTTAGGTAGTACAGGGGTCTACGAGCAGTACTTC. As protein: CASSLGSTGVYEQYF.

The gene calls are TRBV11-3 and TRBJ2-1; tentatively, D is TRBD2 (6 bases). There are 15 residues in the CDR3. Germline CDR1 reads SGHNT; CDR2 reads YENEEA. The V and J ends lost 8 bases and 0 bases respectively, with 14 bases between them. The CDR3 spells CASSRRGGSYNEQFF. For the CDR3, the DNA is TGTGCCAGCTCGAGAAGGGGAGGCTCCTACAATGAGCAGTTCTTC. The full variable domain, its missing parts supplied by reference TRBV11-3 and TRBJ2-1, is EAGVVQSPRYKIIEKKQPVAFWCNPISGHNTLYWYLQNLGQGPELLIRYENEEAVDDSQLPKDRFSAERLKGVDSTLKIQPAELGDSAVYLCASSRRGGSYNEQFFGPGTRLTVL.

In this sample, this clonotype turned up a few times. This chain connects TRBV20-1 to TRBJ1-6, with 8 nucleotides matching TRBD1. J lost 5 bases, V lost 6 bases, and 15 bases had no gene match. The V gene's germline CDR1 is DFQATT and CDR2 SNEGSKA (reference sequence). This CDR3 has 17 amino acids. This CDR3 reads CSAGAGQGDLDNSPLHF. DNA for the CDR3: TGCAGTGCGGGCGCCGGACAGGGCGACCTAGATAATTCACCCCTCCACTTT.

This clonotype was seen a few times. The rearrangement links TRBV5-4 to TRBJ2-7; 7 bases are shared with TRBD2. Per germline, CDR1 SGHNT and CDR2 YYREEE (reference sequence). The CDR3 runs 16 residues. J lost 5 bases, V lost 4 bases, and 15 bases had no gene match. The CDR3 loop is CASSPRMGGDFHEQYF. CDR3 sequence (DNA): TGTGCCAGCAGCCCGCGAATGGGGGGGGACTTCCACGAGCAGTACTTC.

This clonotype was observed a handful of times. This rearrangement joins TRBV7-2 to TRBJ2-4; D not certain. The germline V gene encodes CDR1 SGHTA and CDR2 FQGNSA. This CDR3 is 14 amino acids long. V was shortened by 2 bases and J by 3 bases, with 8 bases between the two germline ends. DNA of the CDR3: TGTGCCAGCAGCTTACCCCTGAGCAAAAACATTCAGTACTTC. It encodes CASSLPLSKNIQYF.

Comment on this clonotype: A read error may account for a junction end that differs from germline. The gene calls are TRBV12-3 or TRBV12-4 and TRBJ1-5; 7 bases fit TRBD1. CDR3 length: 14 amino acids. In DNA, the CDR3 is TGTGCCAGCAGTCTAAGGACAGGCAACCAGCCCCAGCATTTT. It codes for CASSLRTGNQPQHF.

CDR3 residues: CASSRNGDRGGTEAFF. In DNA, the CDR3 is TGTGCCAGCTCGCGGAACGGGGACAGGGGAGGCACTGAAGCTTTCTTT. This chain uses TRBV7-9 with TRBJ1-1; TRBD1 agrees at 10 bases. Germline V gene lookup returns CDR1 SEHNR and CDR2 FQNEAQ (reference sequence). The CDR3 runs to 16 residues. V trimming: 8 bases; J trimming: 4 bases; junction bases outside the gene matches: 13.

The rearrangement joins TRBV9 to TRBJ2-1; D remains unclear. This CDR3 has 16 residues. Trimming took off 3 bases at V and 9 bases at J, with 22 bases between the two ends. Germline loops: CDR1 SGDLS, CDR2 YYNGEE. The CDR3 sequence: CASSASHLGLTFEQFF. The CDR3 nucleotides read TGTGCCAGCAGCGCCAGTCACCTCGGCCTGACCTTTGAGCAGTTCTTC.

This chain's CDR3 is CASSLMAGPYEQYF. CDR3 DNA: TGTGCCAGCAGCTTGATGGCAGGGCCCTACGAGCAGTACTTC. V usage is TRBV5-5 and J usage is TRBJ2-7; weak D call: TRBD1 (5 bases). Germline V lookup: CDR1 SGHKS, CDR2 YYEKEE (reference sequence). With 1 base removed from V and 2 bases from J, the gap between germline ends came to 10 bases. The CDR3 runs 14 residues.

The CDR3 bases are TGCGCCAGCAGCCAAGCGCTGGACGCGAATTCACCCCTCCACTTT. This encodes CASSQALDANSPLHF. The rearrangement uses TRBV4-1 and TRBJ1-6; D is unresolved. V lost 1 base and J lost 7, with 11 bases in between. The length of the CDR3 is 15 residues. Germline V gene sequence: CDR1 MGHRA, CDR2 YSYEKL.

This clonotype occurred a few times. J is TRBJ1-1 and V is TRBV29-1; D remains unclear. CDR1 and CDR2 from the germline V gene are SQVTM and ANQGSEA. The V end lost 0 bases, the J end lost 3 bases, and 8 bases lay between the germline ends. The length of the CDR3 is 13 residues. CDR3 residues: CSVEDGRYTEAFF. The CDR3 DNA reads TGCAGCGTTGAAGATGGTAGATACACTGAAGCTTTCTTT.

The DNA of the CDR3 is TGCGCCAGCAGCGGGGGACAGGGGGTAGGTGAAGCTTTCTTT. As protein: CASSGGQGVGEAFF. V and J are TRBV5-1 and TRBJ1-1; TRBD1 matches 11 bases. The CDR3 runs 14 residues. Germline lookup yields CDR1 SGHRS and CDR2 YFSETQ. The J segment lost 7 bases and the V segment lost 4 bases, leaving 6 bases of the junction unmatched.

This clonotype was counted a few times. The V gene is TRBV7-8, the J gene TRBJ1-1; weak D call: TRBD1 (5 bases). Trimming shortened V by 0 bases and J by 9 bases, and 14 bases separated the two germline ends. The CDR3 length is 14 residues. In germline, CDR1 is SGHVS, CDR2 FQNEAQ. This CDR3 reads CASSLATEILKAFF. DNA for the CDR3: TGTGCCAGCAGCTTAGCGACAGAGATCTTAAAAGCTTTCTTT.

The rearrangement joins TRBV6-2 or TRBV6-3 to TRBJ1-1; D unclear. This CDR3 has 15 amino acids. The ends were cut back, 0 bases at V and 5 bases at J, with 13 bases in the middle. From germline, CDR1 is MNHEY and CDR2 SVGEGT. CDR3 loop: CASSYSWAGGTEAFF. DNA for the CDR3: TGTGCCAGCAGTTACTCGTGGGCAGGAGGGACTGAAGCTTTCTTT.

This clonotype was counted ten times or more. The V call is TRBV5-6, the J call TRBJ1-1; 7 bases match TRBD1. This CDR3 contains 14 residues. Trimming removed 4 bases from V and 5 bases from J; junction bases left unmatched: 8. From germline, CDR1 is SGHDT and CDR2 YYEEEE. The chain's CDR3 is CASSVTHRGTEAFF. The CDR3 DNA reads as TGTGCCAGCAGCGTGACCCACAGGGGAACTGAAGCTTTCTTT.